A single sample gave rise to the 7 T cell receptor beta chains below, sequenced in a study of T cells in Graves' hyperthyroidism and ophthalmopathy. From RNA transcripts, TCR beta CDR3 regions were amplified. Using the HTBI primer set, a first-round RT-PCR was run on the TCR CDR3. TCRdb reanalysed the multiplex PCR reads using MiXCR and keeps one entry per CDR3 protein. Of 550,000 to 600,000 distinct CDR3 sequences listed, just over 45% were seen once; the top ten hold around 20%. Sequences were obtained from peripheral blood or thyroid tissue (not recorded which). All receptors come from an adult woman with Graves' disease, either hyperthyroidism or ophthalmopathy (not recorded which).

V is TRBV4-1 and J is TRBJ1-1; D is possibly TRBD1 (5 bases). The V end lost 4 bases, the J end lost 10 bases, and 22 bases lay between the germline ends. CDR3 length equals 15 residues. Germline V CDR1 and CDR2: MGHRA, YSYEKL. The CDR3 is CASSPATGRVGGAFF. In DNA form, the CDR3 reads TGCGCCAGCAGCCCCGCGACTGGCAGGGTAGGTGGAGCTTTCTTT.

The V and J genes are TRBV29-1 and TRBJ2-2; D possibly corresponds to TRBD2 (6 bases). Trimming pared 2 bases from V and 1 base from J, leaving 11 bases between. Germline assignment: CDR1 SQVTM and CDR2 ANQGSEA. The CDR3 is 15 amino acids. CDR3 residues: CSVEIGSWNTGELFF. In DNA, the CDR3 is TGCAGCGTTGAAATCGGGAGCTGGAACACCGGGGAGCTGTTTTTT.

This chain joins TRBV19 and TRBJ2-2; D gene ambiguous. Germline CDR1 and CDR2: LNHDA and SQIVND (reference sequence). There are 13 residues in the CDR3. Trimming cost V 10 bases and J 7 bases, with 16 bases left between them. Here the CDR3 reads CATGPDLGGELFF. CDR3 DNA: TGTGCCACCGGCCCGGACCTGGGCGGGGAGCTGTTTTTT.

Only one count was recorded for this clonotype. This chain joins TRBV2 and TRBJ2-5; D uncertain. The J call may be faulty, since TRBJ2-1 better matches the DNA end. The length of the CDR3 is 11 residues. Germline V lookup: CDR1 SNHLY, CDR2 FYNNEI. The CDR3 sequence is CASSERDEQFF. The DNA for the CDR3 is TGTGCCAGCAGTGAAAGGGATGAGCAGTTCTTC.

The V call is TRBV30, the J call TRBJ2-7; perhaps TRBD2 as D (6 bases). In germline, CDR1 is GTSNPN, CDR2 SVGIG (reference sequence). Trimming removed 4 bases from V and 2 bases from J, with 21 bases in between. The CDR3 totals 16 residues. DNA for the CDR3: TGTGCCTGGATCGGGACTGAGGGCGGGTATGCCTACGAGCAGTACTTC. This sequence encodes CAWIGTEGGYAYEQYF.

V usage is TRBV7-9 and J usage is TRBJ1-6, with D maybe TRBD1 (5 bases). Germline assignment: CDR1 SEHNR and CDR2 FQNEAQ (reference sequence). Trimming removed 8 bases from V and 7 bases from J, with 12 bases in between. The CDR3 loop spans 13 amino acids. This CDR3 reads CASRWGGNSPLHF. CDR3 in DNA: TGTGCCAGCCGTTGGGGCGGCAATTCACCCCTCCACTTT.

The chain carries TRBV20-1 and TRBJ1-2; D uncertain. V shed 6 bases and J shed 3 bases, with 17 bases lying between them. CDR3 length: 14 residues. The germline gives CDR1 DFQATT, CDR2 SNEGSKA (reference sequence). The CDR3 loop is CSAPTTRDYYGYTF. DNA for the CDR3: TGCAGTGCACCCACAACGAGAGATTACTATGGCTACACCTTC.